The T cell receptor (beta chain) described here comes from a study of cytomegalovirus exposure and HLA in healthy donors. The PCR employed 60 Vbeta primers together with 13 Jbeta primers. Using immunoSEQ multiplex PCR, the repertoire was profiled, and TCRdb retains in-frame clones only, with some absent. The repertoire has 110,000 or so clones, roughly 67% of them found once; the top ten carry roughly 8%. A remark on this clone: The antigen remains unidentified.

Study-wide results and limits: Sequencing likely generated an artifact that appeared as a cluster of highly shared sequence variants. Among immune exposure information, only CMV serostatus was available. Investigators reported some 150 TCR beta chains as tied to cytomegalovirus.

In germline, CDR1 is MNHEY, CDR2 SMNVEV (reference sequence). The CDR3 covers 12 residues. The V gene end was trimmed by 6 bases and the J gene end by 7 bases; junction bases not matched to a gene: 3. Those who donated were healthy bone marrow donors. The sequence came from a man aged 40-50 years in good health and CMV-seronegative. Specimen: PBMCs. The chain couples TRBV27 to TRBJ1-1, with 9 bases fitting TRBD1. The CDR3: CASRGQGIEAFF. The CDR3 region has the DNA TGTGCCAGCAGAGGACAGGGGATTGAAGCTTTCTTT.